This T cell receptor beta chain was retrieved from a study of blood T cell repertoires in COVID-19. Study overall: T cells, B-cell-depleted T cells, or PBMCs supplied cDNA or gDNA.

Per the germline V gene, CDR1 is GTSNPN and CDR2 is SVGIG (reference sequence). This CDR3 contains 15 residues. Trimming removed 2 bases from V and 0 bases from J, with 11 bases in between. Assay used: immunoSEQ multiplex PCR; TCRdb lists only in-frame clones, some missing. The sample gives about 31,000 clones, approximately 86% of which show up once; approximately 7.9% is in the top ten. This sequence joins TRBV30 and TRBJ1-5; D ambiguous. This sequence was found in a man aged 60-69 years with COVID-19, enrolled during active disease. Sequenced: peripheral blood. CDR3: CAWSSTAYSNQPQHF. CDR3 nucleotides: TGTGCCTGGAGTAGCACAGCTTATAGCAATCAGCCCCAGCATTTT.